These T cell receptor beta chains were read from a single sample in a study of control samples from healthy donors and cancer patients. Assay: immunoSEQ multiplex PCR; the TCRdb copy retains only in-frame clones and omits some. The sample lists approximately 94,000 clones, approximately 90% occurring once. Specimen: blood. The receptors shown here come from a woman aged 50 to 65 in good health. CDR3s include the opening cysteine and the closing phenylalanine or tryptophan. Fields, in order: V gene, clone size, D gene, J gene, CDR3 protein, CDR3 DNA. The D gene is left open where the match is weak. Only some rows state a clone size, as once, few, many or a class for expanded clones.

v_gene: TRBV7-9; abundance: once; d_gene: TRBD1; j_gene: TRBJ1-4; CDR3aa: CASSSQGGANEKLFF; CDR3nt: TGTGCCAGCAGCTCACAGGGGGGTGCTAATGAAAAACTGTTTTTT
v_gene: TRBV4-3; abundance: NA; d_gene: NA; j_gene: TRBJ1-3; CDR3aa: CASSQEDFSGNTIYF; CDR3nt: TGCGCCAGCAGCCAAGAAGATTTCTCTGGAAACACCATATATTTT
v_gene: TRBV19; abundance: NA; d_gene: TRBD2; j_gene: TRBJ2-2; CDR3aa: CASSIGGTSGRLAGELFF; CDR3nt: TGTGCCAGTAGTATAGGGGGGACTAGCGGGAGGCTCGCCGGGGAGCTGTTTTTT
v_gene: TRBV4-2; abundance: NA; d_gene: NA; j_gene: TRBJ1-5; CDR3aa: CASSQDYRQGHQPQHF; CDR3nt: TGTGCCAGCAGCCAAGATTATAGGCAGGGACATCAGCCCCAGCATTTT
v_gene: TRBV19; abundance: NA; d_gene: NA; j_gene: TRBJ1-3; CDR3aa: CASSAGSGVNTIYF; CDR3nt: TGTGCCAGTAGTGCCGGCAGTGGGGTCAACACCATATATTTT
v_gene: TRBV11-3; abundance: NA; d_gene: TRBD2; j_gene: TRBJ2-3; CDR3aa: CASSPSGGNGDTQYF; CDR3nt: TGTGCCAGCAGCCCTAGCGGCGGGAATGGAGATACGCAGTATTTT
v_gene: TRBV5-5; abundance: few; d_gene: NA; j_gene: TRBJ2-3; CDR3aa: CASSPRDVRRADTQYF; CDR3nt: TGTGCCAGCAGCCCGAGGGATGTGCGGAGGGCAGATACGCAGTATTTT
v_gene: TRBV5-1; abundance: NA; d_gene: TRBD1; j_gene: TRBJ2-7; CDR3aa: CASSVSPGQGPYEQYF; CDR3nt: TGCGCCAGCAGCGTTAGCCCGGGACAGGGGCCTTACGAGCAGTACTTC
v_gene: TRBV5-6; abundance: once; d_gene: NA; j_gene: TRBJ2-7; CDR3aa: CASSFGQNYEQYF; CDR3nt: TGTGCCAGCAGCTTCGGACAGAACTACGAGCAGTACTTC
v_gene: TRBV27; abundance: NA; d_gene: NA; j_gene: TRBJ1-6; CDR3aa: CASSSYNNSPLHF; CDR3nt: TGTGCCAGCAGTTCCTATAATAATTCACCCCTCCACTTT
v_gene: TRBV6-5; abundance: NA; d_gene: NA; j_gene: TRBJ2-5; CDR3aa: CASSYSWQGETQYF; CDR3nt: TGTGCCAGCAGTTACTCGTGGCAGGGAGAGACCCAGTACTTC
v_gene: TRBV29-1; abundance: NA; d_gene: NA; j_gene: TRBJ1-1; CDR3aa: CSVEEALGTEAFF; CDR3nt: TGCAGCGTTGAGGAGGCGCTGGGCACTGAAGCTTTCTTT
v_gene: TRBV18; abundance: NA; d_gene: TRBD1; j_gene: TRBJ1-3; CDR3aa: CASSPGQLLSGNTIYF; CDR3nt: TGTGCCAGCTCACCGGGACAGCTACTCTCTGGAAACACCATATATTTT
v_gene: TRBV9; abundance: NA; d_gene: TRBD2; j_gene: TRBJ2-1; CDR3aa: CASSVVASGSPYNEQFF; CDR3nt: TGTGCCAGCAGCGTAGTGGCTAGCGGGAGCCCCTACAATGAGCAGTTCTTC
v_gene: TRBV18; abundance: NA; d_gene: TRBD1; j_gene: TRBJ2-5; CDR3aa: CASSPLGQGKETQYF; CDR3nt: TGTGCCAGCTCACCACTCGGACAGGGTAAAGAGACCCAGTACTTC
v_gene: TRBV18; abundance: NA; d_gene: NA; j_gene: TRBJ1-2; CDR3aa: CASSLTAGHGPSNYGYTF; CDR3nt: TGTGCCAGCTCACTCACGGCGGGACACGGACCCTCCAACTATGGCTACACCTTC
v_gene: TRBV4-2; abundance: NA; d_gene: NA; j_gene: TRBJ1-4; CDR3aa: CASSQDAGATNEKLFF; CDR3nt: TGTGCCAGCAGCCAAGACGCCGGGGCAACTAATGAAAAACTGTTTTTT
v_gene: TRBV5-8; abundance: NA; d_gene: NA; j_gene: TRBJ2-7; CDR3aa: CASSFRGIEQYF; CDR3nt: TGTGCCAGCAGCTTTCGGGGAATCGAGCAGTACTTC
v_gene: TRBV6-1; abundance: NA; d_gene: NA; j_gene: TRBJ2-3; CDR3aa: CASSEDWVGTQYF; CDR3nt: TGTGCCAGCAGTGAAGATTGGGTCGGTACGCAGTATTTT
v_gene: TRBV28; abundance: NA; d_gene: TRBD2; j_gene: TRBJ2-7; CDR3aa: CASSHQLAEFYEQYF; CDR3nt: TGTGCCAGCAGTCACCAACTAGCGGAGTTCTACGAGCAGTACTTC
v_gene: TRBV7-2; abundance: NA; d_gene: TRBD2; j_gene: TRBJ2-5; CDR3aa: CASSPSGWGETQYF; CDR3nt: TGTGCCAGCAGCCCTAGCGGGTGGGGAGAGACCCAGTACTTC
v_gene: TRBV4-3; abundance: once; d_gene: NA; j_gene: TRBJ1-2; CDR3aa: CASSQGVKYTGGYTF; CDR3nt: TGCGCCAGCAGCCAAGGTGTGAAATATACAGGAGGCTACACCTTC
v_gene: TRBV5-4; abundance: NA; d_gene: NA; j_gene: TRBJ2-1; CDR3aa: CASSPRGLDTDNEQFF; CDR3nt: TGTGCCAGCAGCCCCCGGGGCCTTGACACAGACAATGAGCAGTTCTTC
v_gene: TRBV5-4; abundance: NA; d_gene: NA; j_gene: TRBJ2-5; CDR3aa: CASSPRSAGYQETQYF; CDR3nt: TGTGCCAGCAGCCCACGATCGGCAGGGTACCAAGAGACCCAGTACTTC
v_gene: TRBV5-1; abundance: NA; d_gene: TRBD1; j_gene: TRBJ2-1; CDR3aa: CASSLDGDRSYEQFF; CDR3nt: TGCGCCAGCAGCTTGGATGGGGACAGGTCGTACGAGCAGTTCTTC
v_gene: TRBV4-2; abundance: NA; d_gene: TRBD1; j_gene: TRBJ1-4; CDR3aa: CASSQDEGASEKLFF; CDR3nt: TGTGCCAGCAGCCAAGATGAGGGGGCGAGCGAAAAACTGTTTTTT
v_gene: TRBV7-2; abundance: NA; d_gene: TRBD1; j_gene: TRBJ1-3; CDR3aa: CASSTRLQGGSGNTIYF; CDR3nt: TGTGCCAGCAGTACCCGACTCCAGGGGGGCTCTGGAAACACCATATATTTT
v_gene: TRBV27; abundance: NA; d_gene: NA; j_gene: TRBJ2-7; CDR3aa: CASSDRDPTYEQYF; CDR3nt: TGTGCCAGCAGTGATCGGGACCCGACCTACGAGCAGTACTTC
v_gene: TRBV11-3; abundance: NA; d_gene: TRBD1; j_gene: TRBJ2-7; CDR3aa: CASTQGGLTVHEQYF; CDR3nt: TGTGCCAGCACCCAAGGGGGCCTTACGGTCCACGAGCAGTACTTC
v_gene: TRBV7-2; abundance: NA; d_gene: NA; j_gene: TRBJ2-5; CDR3aa: CASSYQGNQETQYF; CDR3nt: TGTGCCAGCAGTTACCAAGGGAACCAAGAGACCCAGTACTTC
v_gene: TRBV28; abundance: few; d_gene: NA; j_gene: TRBJ1-2; CDR3aa: CASSLGSAANYGYTF; CDR3nt: TGTGCCAGCAGCCTAGGGAGCGCTGCTAACTATGGCTACACCTTC
v_gene: TRBV7-9; abundance: NA; d_gene: NA; j_gene: TRBJ1-1; CDR3aa: CASSLRQEAFF; CDR3nt: TGTGCCAGCAGCCTCCGACAGGAAGCTTTCTTT
v_gene: TRBV5-5; abundance: NA; d_gene: TRBD1; j_gene: TRBJ2-3; CDR3aa: CASSFGKGALADTQYF; CDR3nt: TGTGCCAGCAGTTTTGGAAAGGGGGCCCTCGCAGATACGCAGTATTTT
v_gene: TRBV6-2/TRBV6-3; abundance: once; d_gene: NA; j_gene: TRBJ1-3; CDR3aa: CASSYAAPGTSGNTIYF; CDR3nt: TGTGCCAGCAGTTACGCGGCCCCAGGAACCTCTGGAAACACCATATATTTT
v_gene: TRBV7-9; abundance: NA; d_gene: NA; j_gene: TRBJ2-1; CDR3aa: CASRDLRGRQFF; CDR3nt: TGTGCCAGCAGAGATCTTCGGGGGCGGCAGTTCTTC
v_gene: TRBV6-5; abundance: NA; d_gene: NA; j_gene: TRBJ2-7; CDR3aa: CASRMDFSSYEQYF; CDR3nt: TGTGCCAGCCGGATGGACTTCAGCTCCTACGAGCAGTACTTC
v_gene: TRBV10-3; abundance: NA; d_gene: TRBD1; j_gene: TRBJ1-1; CDR3aa: CAISEYKGTGENTEAFF; CDR3nt: TGTGCCATCAGTGAGTACAAAGGGACAGGGGAGAACACTGAAGCTTTCTTT
v_gene: TRBV4-1; abundance: few; d_gene: NA; j_gene: TRBJ1-6; CDR3aa: CASSQDRESGSPLHF; CDR3nt: TGCGCCAGCAGCCAAGACAGGGAATCCGGTTCACCCCTCCACTTT
v_gene: TRBV11-1; abundance: NA; d_gene: TRBD1; j_gene: TRBJ2-2; CDR3aa: CASSSQGVTGELFF; CDR3nt: TGTGCCAGCAGCTCCCAGGGGGTCACCGGGGAGCTGTTTTTT
v_gene: TRBV5-1; abundance: NA; d_gene: NA; j_gene: TRBJ2-1; CDR3aa: CASSLTLTYNEQFF; CDR3nt: TGCGCCAGCAGCTTGACCCTTACCTACAATGAGCAGTTCTTC
v_gene: TRBV11-2; abundance: NA; d_gene: NA; j_gene: TRBJ2-3; CDR3aa: CASSLPLHRDTQYF; CDR3nt: TGTGCCAGCAGCCTCCCCCTTCACAGAGATACGCAGTATTTT
v_gene: TRBV5-1; abundance: NA; d_gene: TRBD1; j_gene: TRBJ1-2; CDR3aa: CASSFSGQGARGYTF; CDR3nt: TGCGCCAGCAGCTTTTCGGGACAGGGGGCCCGAGGCTACACCTTC
v_gene: TRBV9; abundance: NA; d_gene: NA; j_gene: TRBJ2-6; CDR3aa: CASSVGFSGANVLTF; CDR3nt: TGTGCCAGCAGCGTTGGGTTCTCTGGGGCCAACGTCCTGACTTTC
v_gene: TRBV7-8; abundance: NA; d_gene: TRBD1; j_gene: TRBJ2-7; CDR3aa: CASSGTRDSSQYF; CDR3nt: TGTGCCAGCAGCGGAACCCGGGACAGCTCGCAGTACTTC
v_gene: TRBV9; abundance: NA; d_gene: TRBD1; j_gene: TRBJ1-1; CDR3aa: CASSVDYRGAKAFF; CDR3nt: TGTGCCAGCAGCGTAGACTACAGGGGGGCGAAAGCTTTCTTT
v_gene: TRBV7-2; abundance: NA; d_gene: NA; j_gene: TRBJ2-7; CDR3aa: CASRIQTGTYDQYF; CDR3nt: TGTGCCAGCCGGATACAGACAGGAACTTACGACCAGTACTTC
v_gene: TRBV6-5; abundance: once; d_gene: TRBD1; j_gene: TRBJ1-2; CDR3aa: CASSRGQNYGYTF; CDR3nt: TGTGCCAGCAGTCGGGGACAGAACTATGGCTACACCTTC
v_gene: TRBV7-2; abundance: NA; d_gene: NA; j_gene: TRBJ2-3; CDR3aa: CASSLGETGYTQYF; CDR3nt: TGTGCCAGCAGCTTAGGTGAGACCGGGTATACGCAGTATTTT
v_gene: TRBV4-3; abundance: few; d_gene: TRBD2; j_gene: TRBJ2-3; CDR3aa: CASSQASGGATDTQYF; CDR3nt: TGCGCCAGCAGCCAAGCTAGCGGGGGGGCAACAGATACGCAGTATTTT
v_gene: TRBV12-3/TRBV12-4; abundance: few; d_gene: NA; j_gene: TRBJ2-7; CDR3aa: CASSAHTGNEQYF; CDR3nt: TGTGCCAGCAGTGCCCACACAGGGAACGAGCAGTACTTC
v_gene: TRBV6-2/TRBV6-3; abundance: NA; d_gene: NA; j_gene: TRBJ1-5; CDR3aa: CASSTYSNQPQHF; CDR3nt: TGTGCCAGCAGCACCTATAGCAATCAGCCCCAGCATTTT
v_gene: TRBV6-4; abundance: NA; d_gene: NA; j_gene: TRBJ2-7; CDR3aa: CASSEGPGHHYEQYF; CDR3nt: TGTGCCAGCAGTGAGGGTCCGGGACACCACTACGAGCAGTACTTC
v_gene: TRBV10-3; abundance: NA; d_gene: NA; j_gene: TRBJ2-1; CDR3aa: CAIRDASGGEQFF; CDR3nt: TGTGCCATCAGGGATGCCTCCGGGGGTGAGCAGTTCTTC
v_gene: TRBV6-2/TRBV6-3; abundance: NA; d_gene: TRBD1; j_gene: TRBJ1-5; CDR3aa: CASSFGQAYSNQPQHF; CDR3nt: TGTGCCAGCAGTTTTGGACAGGCCTATAGCAATCAGCCCCAGCATTTT
v_gene: TRBV19; abundance: NA; d_gene: TRBD2; j_gene: TRBJ2-3; CDR3aa: CASSVGLTDTQYF; CDR3nt: TGTGCCAGTAGTGTGGGACTAACAGATACGCAGTATTTT
v_gene: TRBV24-1; abundance: NA; d_gene: TRBD1; j_gene: TRBJ2-7; CDR3aa: CATKQSGTVYSYEQYF; CDR3nt: TGTGCCACAAAGCAATCCGGGACAGTTTACTCCTACGAGCAGTACTTC
v_gene: TRBV6-5; abundance: NA; d_gene: TRBD1; j_gene: TRBJ2-7; CDR3aa: CASSFGTGAYEQYF; CDR3nt: TGTGCCAGCAGTTTCGGGACAGGGGCCTACGAGCAGTACTTC